One sample yielded the 25 T cell receptor beta chains listed below, sequenced in a study of blood T cell repertoires in COVID-19. Clones were read by immunoSEQ multiplex PCR, and TCRdb kept only the in-frame ones, dropping some. The data contain roughly 200,000 clones, around 90% of them seen just once; the ten biggest clones take up approximately 6%. Sequenced sample: peripheral blood. Receptor source: a man aged 40-50 years with active or convalescent COVID-19.

The sample holds one count of this clone. The CDR3 here is CASSQAPGTYNEQFF. CDR3 in DNA: TGTGCCAGCAGCCAGGCTCCCGGGACTTACAATGAGCAGTTCTTC. The chain has TRBV3-1 (or the pseudogene TRBV3-2) and TRBJ2-1; possibly TRBD2 for D (6 bases). The ends were cut back, 3 bases at V and 4 bases at J, with 13 bases in the middle. The CDR3 covers 15 residues. The V gene's germline CDR1 is LGHDT and CDR2 YNNKEL (reference sequence).

The V call is TRBV19, the J call TRBJ1-6; 7 nucleotides align to TRBD1. This CDR3 is built from 14 residues. V lost 5 bases, J lost 9 bases, and 7 bases stayed unmatched. Germline lookup yields CDR1 LNHDA and CDR2 SQIVND (reference sequence). CDR3 DNA sequence: TGTGCCAGTAGTGTACGAGGGGGCGGTTCACCCCTCCACTTT. Amino acid sequence: CASSVRGGGSPLHF. Full variable domain (remainder filled in from reference TRBV19 and TRBJ1-6): DGGITQSPKYLFRKEGQNVTLSCEQNLNHDAMYWYRQDPGQGLRLIYYSQIVNDFQKGDIAEGYSVSREKKESFPLTVTSAQKNPTAFYLCASSVRGGGSPLHFGNGTRLTVT.

The chain has TRBV3-1 (or the pseudogene TRBV3-2) and TRBJ1-2, with D perhaps TRBD1 (5 bases). The CDR3 consists of 14 residues. Germline V lookup: CDR1 LGHDT, CDR2 YNNKEL (reference sequence). V gave up 1 base and J gave up 2 bases, with 8 bases separating them. CDR3 sequence reads: CASSQVAGNYGYTF. In DNA, the CDR3 is TGTGCCAGCAGCCAAGTGGCAGGGAACTATGGCTACACCTTC.

The chain carries TRBV7-2 and TRBJ2-5, with D perhaps matching TRBD2 (5 bases). The V end lost 3 bases, the J end lost 2 bases, and 25 bases lay between the germline ends. CDR1 and CDR2 (germline): SGHTA, FQGNSA. The CDR3 length is 19 residues. The CDR3 spells CASSFEFPMRSGVQETQYF. CDR3 sequence (DNA): TGTGCCAGCAGCTTCGAATTCCCCATGAGGAGCGGAGTACAAGAGACCCAGTACTTC.

The chain employs TRBV19 and TRBJ2-1; D may be TRBD1 (6 bases). The CDR3 contains 15 residues. In germline, CDR1 is LNHDA, CDR2 SQIVND (reference sequence). The germline V and J ends were trimmed by 0 bases and 1 base, with 7 bases remaining between them. Here the CDR3 DNA reads TGTGCCAGTAGTATAGATGGGACATCCTACAATGAGCAGTTCTTC. This sequence encodes CASSIDGTSYNEQFF.

This sequence joins TRBV7-2 and TRBJ2-7; 9 nucleotides align to TRBD1. In germline, CDR1 is SGHTA, CDR2 FQGNSA. CDR3 length equals 16 residues. V gave up 2 bases and J gave up 3 bases; unmatched junction bases: 8. The CDR3 sequence is CASSLSRGGQGYEQYF. CDR3 nucleotide sequence: TGTGCCAGCAGCTTATCTAGAGGGGGACAGGGCTACGAGCAGTACTTC.

This chain connects TRBV3-1 (or the pseudogene TRBV3-2) to TRBJ2-7; 7 nucleotides agree with TRBD2. The CDR3 is 17 amino acids. Germline assignment: CDR1 LGHDT and CDR2 YNNKEL (reference sequence). J was trimmed by 5 bases and V by 0 bases; bases with no gene match: 13. CDR3 DNA: TGTGCCAGCAGCCAAGATTGGGCTGGAGCGGGATTCAACGAGCAGTACTTC. Encoded protein: CASSQDWAGAGFNEQYF.

The rearrangement joins TRBV28 to TRBJ2-7, with D possibly being TRBD2 (6 bases). CDR3 size: 13 residues. Trimming stripped 10 bases from V and 3 bases from J, with 16 bases between. Per germline, CDR1 MDHEN and CDR2 SYDVKM. CDR3 bases: TGTGCCACCTACGGGACTGCAGACTACGAGCAGTACTTC. This sequence encodes CATYGTADYEQYF.

The chain employs TRBV3-1 (or the pseudogene TRBV3-2) and TRBJ2-1; 11 nucleotides match TRBD2. Trimming took 4 bases from V and 6 from J; bases not matched to a gene: 11. The CDR3 length is 17 residues. Germline V gene data show CDR1 as LGHDT and CDR2 as YNNKEL (reference sequence). The CDR3 DNA sequence: TGTGCCAGCAGCCCTAGCGGGAGGTTAAAAACAGGCAATGAGCAGTTCTTC. Protein: CASSPSGRLKTGNEQFF.

The chain couples TRBV5-1 to TRBJ2-7, with TRBD1 matching 9 bases. V dropped 1 base and J dropped 4; count of bases not matched to a gene: 9. Germline-derived CDR1 and CDR2 are SGHRS and YFSETQ. The CDR3 covers 16 residues. The CDR3 coding sequence is TGCGCCAGCAGCTTGTCCGGGACAGGGAGTTCGTACGAGCAGTACTTC. This translates into CASSLSGTGSSYEQYF.

The rearrangement uses TRBV27 and TRBJ2-1; 10 bases agree with TRBD2. The V gene's germline CDR1 is MNHEY and CDR2 SMNVEV (reference sequence). The CDR3 is 15 residues long. V shed 4 bases and J 10 bases; nucleotides not matched to a gene: 10. The CDR3: CASSSGTSDTWEQFF. The CDR3 coding sequence is TGTGCCAGCAGTTCAGGGACTAGCGACACATGGGAGCAGTTCTTC.

The gene calls are TRBV2 and TRBJ1-5; 8 bases fit TRBD1. Germline CDR1 is SNHLY and CDR2 is FYNNEI. The V and J ends lost 4 bases and 9 bases, in that order; junction bases with no gene match: 5. The CDR3 is 13 residues long. The CDR3 is CASSADRERPQHF. In DNA, the CDR3 is TGTGCCAGCAGTGCGGACAGGGAGAGGCCCCAGCATTTT.

The chain joins TRBV18 to TRBJ1-1, with D possibly being TRBD1 (5 bases). V lost 1 base and J lost 4, with 10 bases in between. In germline, CDR1 is KGHSH, CDR2 LQKENI. There are 14 residues in the CDR3. In DNA, the CDR3 is TGTGCCAGCTCACCACAGGGGCTGGGCACTGAAGCTTTCTTT. It specifies CASSPQGLGTEAFF.

The V gene is TRBV5-1, the J gene TRBJ2-2; the match to TRBD1 covers 7 bases. The CDR3 covers 17 residues. Germline lookup yields CDR1 SGHRS and CDR2 YFSETQ. After removal of 4 bases from V and 4 bases from J, the junction contained 13 bases not matched to a gene. The CDR3 spells CASSRDSLAAGTGELFF. The CDR3 bases are TGCGCCAGCAGCCGGGACAGCTTGGCCGCCGGCACCGGGGAGCTGTTTTTT. Drawing the rest from reference TRBV5-1 and TRBJ2-2, the complete variable domain is KAGVTQTPRYLIKTRGQQVTLSCSPISGHRSVSWYQQTPGQGLQFLFEYFSETQRNKGNFPGRFSGRQFSNSRSEMNVSTLELGDSALYLCASSRDSLAAGTGELFFGEGSRLTVL.

The chain combines TRBV7-2 with TRBJ1-1, with D maybe TRBD1 (6 bases). Germline CDR1 and CDR2: SGHTA and FQGNSA. This CDR3 has 13 residues. V dropped 8 bases and J dropped 5 bases, with 15 bases sitting between them. DNA for the CDR3: TGTGCCAGCCGGCTGGGGGCTCGGACTGAAGCTTTCTTT. This codes for CASRLGARTEAFF. The whole variable domain, remainder taken from reference TRBV7-2 and TRBJ1-1, is GAGVSQSPSNKVTEKGKDVELRCDPISGHTALYWYRQSLGQGLEFLIYFQGNSAPDKSGLPSDRFSAERTGGSVSTLTIQRTQQEDSAVYLCASRLGARTEAFFGQGTRLTVV.

The table lists this clone with a few counts. The chain has TRBV27 and TRBJ1-5; TRBD1 agrees at 11 bases. The germline gives CDR1 MNHEY, CDR2 SMNVEV (reference sequence). The CDR3 sequence is 17 residues long. With 5 bases clipped from V and 0 bases from J, the junction kept 6 bases outside the gene matches. CDR3 in amino acids: CASSRGQGAHSNQPQHF. DNA of the CDR3: TGTGCCAGCAGTCGCGGACAGGGGGCCCATAGCAATCAGCCCCAGCATTTT.

The chain employs TRBV5-5 and TRBJ2-7, with a tentative D call TRBD2 (6 bases). CDR1 is SGHKS, CDR2 YYEKEE, per germline (reference sequence). There are 15 residues in the CDR3. The V end lost 0 bases, the J end lost 6 bases, and 16 bases lay between the germline ends. Written as DNA, the CDR3 is TGTGCCAGCAGCTTGGGGGGAGGACCCCTTTTCGAGCAGTACTTC. Amino acid sequence: CASSLGGGPLFEQYF.

CDR3 region: CATGGLGQGYEQYF. The CDR3 DNA sequence: TGTGCCACCGGGGGTTTAGGACAGGGATACGAGCAGTACTTC. The gene calls are TRBV10-3 and TRBJ2-7; TRBD1 matches 8 bases. J was trimmed by 4 bases and V by 10 bases; bases with no gene match: 12. This CDR3 has 14 residues. Germline CDR1 reads ENHRY; CDR2 reads SYGVKD.

The V gene is TRBV19, the J gene TRBJ2-2; possible D gene TRBD2, 5 bases. Germline values: CDR1 LNHDA, CDR2 SQIVND (reference sequence). Trimming left V 4 bases short and J 2 bases short, with 11 bases between. The CDR3 covers 15 residues. For the CDR3, the DNA is TGTGCCAGTAGTACGGGGTACCAAAACACCGGGGAGCTGTTTTTT. Protein product: CASSTGYQNTGELFF. Full variable domain (rest looked up from reference TRBV19 and TRBJ2-2): DGGITQSPKYLFRKEGQNVTLSCEQNLNHDAMYWYRQDPGQGLRLIYYSQIVNDFQKGDIAEGYSVSREKKESFPLTVTSAQKNPTAFYLCASSTGYQNTGELFFGEGSRLTVL.

The chain combines TRBV19 with TRBJ2-3; TRBD1 matches 9 bases. CDR1 is LNHDA and CDR2 is SQIVND in the germline V gene (reference sequence). The CDR3 is made up of 15 amino acids. The CDR3 spells CATKGRTGVTDTQYF. The CDR3 nucleotides read TGTGCAACCAAAGGCCGGACAGGGGTCACAGATACGCAGTATTTT.

This chain connects TRBV28 to TRBJ2-7; 11 nucleotides match TRBD2. Germline loops: CDR1 MDHEN, CDR2 SYDVKM. With V trimmed by 6 bases and J by 5 bases, 6 bases remained unmatched. CDR3 length: 14 amino acids. CDR3 sequence reads: CASRNPSGRNEQYF. The DNA for the CDR3 is TGTGCCAGCAGAAACCCTAGCGGGAGGAACGAGCAGTACTTC.

Only one count was recorded for this clone. The rearrangement uses TRBV10-2 and TRBJ1-5; 7 positions match TRBD1. There are 13 residues in the CDR3. V was pared by 6 bases and J by 6 bases, with 5 bases of the junction left unmatched. Germline CDR1 is WSHSY and CDR2 is SAAADI. The DNA for the CDR3 is TGCGCCAGCAGGGATGACAGGGTTCAGCCCCAGCATTTT. Its translation: CASRDDRVQPQHF.

The genes are TRBV10-3 and TRBJ2-1; 13 nucleotides line up with TRBD2. The CDR3 spans 16 residues. The J segment lost 2 bases and the V segment lost 7 bases, leaving 5 bases of the junction unmatched. Per germline, CDR1 ENHRY and CDR2 SYGVKD. This CDR3 is CAITRTSGSPYNEQFF. The CDR3 bases are TGTGCCATCACCCGGACTAGCGGGAGCCCCTACAATGAGCAGTTCTTC.

V and J are TRBV6-1 and TRBJ1-6; 7 bases match TRBD1. Trimming cost V 2 bases and J 4 bases; bases outside gene matches: 14. Germline CDR1 reads MNHNS; CDR2 reads SASEGT. This CDR3 has 19 residues. CDR3 protein: CASSEPTRAGGVYNSPLHF. DNA for the CDR3: TGTGCCAGCAGTGAACCAACGCGGGCAGGGGGAGTATATAATTCACCCCTCCACTTT.

The V and J genes are TRBV10-3 and TRBJ1-2; D is possibly TRBD1 (6 bases). V dropped 8 bases and J dropped 4 bases, with 17 bases sitting between them. The CDR3 is 14 residues long. Germline CDR1 is ENHRY and CDR2 is SYGVKD. CDR3 sequence reads: CAISRRQAGYGYTF. DNA of the CDR3: TGTGCCATCTCCCGCCGACAGGCCGGCTATGGCTACACCTTC.